This entry is about one T cell receptor (beta chain). This sample stems from a study of blood T cell repertoires in COVID-19. The junction had 6 bases not matched to a gene; V was cut back by 2 bases and J by 8 bases. This CDR3 is 15 amino acids long. Germline lookup yields CDR1 LGHNT and CDR2 FRNRAP. Measured with immunoSEQ multiplex PCR; TCRdb has only the in-frame clones, and not every one. Of about 240,000 clones detected, roughly 83% appear once; the ten largest clones hold approximately 10%. Sequenced input: peripheral blood. The source is a woman older than 75 with acute or convalescent COVID-19. This chain connects TRBV12-5 to TRBJ2-1; TRBD1 matches 10 bases. For the CDR3, the DNA is TGTGCTAGTGGTTTGATCCCGGACAGGGGGGATGAGCAGTTCTTC. Translated, it gives CASGLIPDRGDEQFF.